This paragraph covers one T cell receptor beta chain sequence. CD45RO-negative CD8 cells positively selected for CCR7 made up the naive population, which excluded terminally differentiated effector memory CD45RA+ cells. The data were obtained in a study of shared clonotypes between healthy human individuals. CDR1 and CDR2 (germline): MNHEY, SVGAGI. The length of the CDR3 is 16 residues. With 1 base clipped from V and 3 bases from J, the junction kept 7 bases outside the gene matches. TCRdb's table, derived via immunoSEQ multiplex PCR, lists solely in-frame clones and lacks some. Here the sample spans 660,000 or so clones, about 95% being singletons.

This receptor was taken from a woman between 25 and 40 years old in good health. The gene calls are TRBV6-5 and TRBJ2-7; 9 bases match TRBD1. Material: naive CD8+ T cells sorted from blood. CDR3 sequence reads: CASSYFSDRGVYEQYF. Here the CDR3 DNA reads TGTGCCAGCAGTTACTTTTCGGACAGGGGAGTCTACGAGCAGTACTTC.